The TCR beta chain described here comes from a study of OX40 agonist ivuxolimab in advanced cancers. Study in general: Ivuxolimab is an agonistic anti-OX40 (CD134) antibody, and patients were treated with it. General observations from the study: CD4+ and CD8+ T cells in blood underwent clonal expansion by week 6 at 0.1 to 3.0 mg/kg.

Germline V CDR1 and CDR2: LGHNA, YSLEER. The ends were cut back, 0 bases at V and 3 bases at J, with 9 bases in the middle. The CDR3 is made up of 14 amino acids. Turning to this clone: Its antigen is unknown.

The assay was immunoSEQ multiplex PCR, and TCRdb's table has in-frame clones only and misses some. The sample consists of approximately 70,000 clones, around 90% of them appearing once. At baseline, cycle 4 day 1, and cycle 7 day 1, blood was sampled. The gene calls are TRBV4-3 and TRBJ2-7, with D unclear. The source was CD4+ or CD8+ T cells sorted from blood, collected in a trial of the OX40 agonist ivuxolimab. This sequence originates from an adult with an advanced solid tumor such as melanoma, head and neck, liver or kidney cancer. In nucleotides, the CDR3 is TGCGCCAGCAGCCAAGATTTGCGACACTACGAGCAGTACTTC. Protein: CASSQDLRHYEQYF.